The 28 T cell receptor beta chains below come from one sample, sequenced in a study of brain T cells in children with intractable seizures (dated by TCRdb to the early 2020s). The library was obtained by the immunoSEQ multiplex PCR assay. TCRdb mirrors the immuneACCESS table, restricted to in-frame sequences. Some clones are absent from its copies; in checked studies, under half trace to an unresolved V gene, and the reason for the others is unknown. This sample comprises 100,000 to 120,000 clones, 94% of them detected only once. The leading ten clones occupy 3.5% to 4% of the sample. The sample's time point label, decoded: resected brain tissue, or blood drawn just prior to surgery. The sequencing here drew on peripheral blood, taken at surgery. These receptors all stem from a boy in the first two years of life with hemimegalencephaly and intractable seizures.

The chain joins TRBV28 to TRBJ2-7; 8 nucleotides align to TRBD1. Germline-derived CDR1 and CDR2 are MDHEN and SYDVKM. After removal of 5 bases from V and 5 bases from J, the junction contained 8 bases not matched to a gene. This CDR3 contains 14 residues. The DNA of the CDR3 is TGTGCCAGCAGTACCAGGACAGGGCTCAACGAGCAGTACTTC. It yields the protein CASSTRTGLNEQYF.

The chain couples TRBV27 to TRBJ1-2; D possibly corresponds to TRBD1 (6 bases). The CDR3 extends over 15 amino acids. The germline V gene encodes CDR1 MNHEY and CDR2 SMNVEV (reference sequence). The V end was cut by 5 bases, the J end by 0 bases, with 13 bases between. CDR3 loop: CASSTYRDSNYGYTF. Here the CDR3 DNA reads TGTGCCAGCAGTACTTACAGGGATTCTAACTATGGCTACACCTTC.

This clone was found once. V gene TRBV9 combines with J gene TRBJ2-2, with 8 bases fitting TRBD1. The ends lost 3 bases at V and 3 bases at J; junction bases unmatched: 16. Germline CDR1 SGDLS, CDR2 YYNGEE. The CDR3 runs 19 residues. The CDR3 DNA reads as TGTGCCAGCAGCGCCGAAGTGGGCAGGGGGCCCGTTCACACCGGGGAGCTGTTTTTT. Translation: CASSAEVGRGPVHTGELFF.

The chain has TRBV9 and TRBJ1-5; tentative D call: TRBD1 (5 bases). CDR1 is SGDLS and CDR2 is YYNGEE in the germline V gene. The CDR3 consists of 15 residues. V lost 0 bases and J lost 5, with 12 bases in between. CDR3 coding DNA: TGTGCCAGCAGCGTAGACCCCCAGGGAGATCAGCCCCAGCATTTT. Translation: CASSVDPQGDQPQHF.

This sequence joins TRBV3-1 (or the pseudogene TRBV3-2) and TRBJ2-3, with 12 bases matching TRBD2. The length of the CDR3 is 17 residues. V trimming: 6 bases; J trimming: 6 bases; junction bases outside the gene matches: 13. Germline CDR1 reads LGHDT; CDR2 reads YNNKEL (reference sequence). CDR3 in DNA: TGTGCCAGCAGTGGACTAGCGGGAAAAGGCCCACGGGATACGCAGTATTTT. It codes for CASSGLAGKGPRDTQYF.

The DNA for the CDR3 is TGTGCCAGCAGCTTAGCGGGCAGGATGAACACTGAAGCTTTCTTT. It yields the protein CASSLAGRMNTEAFF. The genes are TRBV7-2 and TRBJ1-1; D is unresolved. This CDR3 has 15 residues. The V and J ends lost 0 bases and 0 bases respectively, with 8 bases between them. Germline values: CDR1 SGHTA, CDR2 FQGNSA.

The rearrangement joins TRBV5-8 to TRBJ2-5, with 11 positions matching TRBD1. The V gene's germline CDR1 is SGHTS and CDR2 YDEGEE. V shed 4 bases and J 1 base; nucleotides not matched to a gene: 6. CDR3 length equals 16 residues. In DNA form, the CDR3 reads TGTGCCAGCAGCCCTGGACAGGGGGCCATCCAAGAGACCCAGTACTTC. It is translated as CASSPGQGAIQETQYF.

The chain joins TRBV28 to TRBJ1-5, with TRBD1 matching over 7 bases. Trimming took 5 bases from V and 2 from J; bases not matched to a gene: 6. Germline V lookup: CDR1 MDHEN, CDR2 SYDVKM. CDR3 length equals 15 residues. The DNA of the CDR3 is TGTGCCAGCAGTCTCTTTACAGGGGGCAATCAGCCCCAGCATTTT. Its protein product is CASSLFTGGNQPQHF.

CDR3 loop: CASSDRGQAGMETQYF. The CDR3 nucleotides read TGTGCCAGCAGTGATAGGGGTCAGGCCGGGATGGAGACCCAGTACTTC. The V call is TRBV6-1, the J call TRBJ2-5; D might be TRBD1 or TRBD2, each matching 5 bases. The ends were cut back, 3 bases at V and 5 bases at J, with 19 bases in the middle. Germline assignment: CDR1 MNHNS and CDR2 SASEGT. The CDR3 sequence is 16 residues long.

The V gene is TRBV27, the J gene TRBJ2-1; the match to TRBD2 covers 7 bases. With 6 bases clipped from V and 0 bases from J, the junction kept 8 bases outside the gene matches. The CDR3 consists of 16 residues. From germline, CDR1 is MNHEY and CDR2 SMNVEV (reference sequence). As DNA, the CDR3 is TGTGCCAGCAGCGCACCGCGGGGGAGCTCCTACAATGAGCAGTTCTTC. Translated: CASSAPRGSSYNEQFF.

The V gene is TRBV7-2, the J gene TRBJ2-7; no clear D. This CDR3 has 12 residues. V lost 5 bases to trimming and J lost 0 bases, with 5 bases between them. CDR1 and CDR2 from the germline V gene are SGHTA and FQGNSA. The CDR3 protein is CASSQTSYEQYF. In nucleotides, the CDR3 is TGTGCCAGCAGCCAGACCTCCTACGAGCAGTACTTC.

The chain employs TRBV6-5 and TRBJ1-3, with a weak D call TRBD1 (5 bases). Trimming left V 4 bases short and J 6 bases short, with 16 bases between. CDR1 and CDR2 (germline): MNHEY, SVGAGI. This CDR3 is built from 15 residues. CDR3 sequence: CASSWDEDGKNTIYF. The CDR3 DNA reads TGTGCCAGCAGTTGGGACGAGGATGGAAAAAACACCATATATTTT.

The J gene is TRBJ2-5, the V gene TRBV5-4; 7 bases are shared with TRBD2. The CDR3 length is 14 residues. CDR1 is SGHNT, CDR2 YYREEE, per germline (reference sequence). Germline trimming cut 4 bases from V and 1 base from J; bases unmatched to any gene: 4. CDR3 amino acids: CASSRTSAQETQYF. The CDR3, as DNA: TGTGCCAGCAGCCGAACTAGCGCCCAAGAGACCCAGTACTTC.

V usage is TRBV29-1 and J usage is TRBJ2-7; 14 bases align to TRBD2. J was trimmed by 3 bases and V by 6 bases; bases with no gene match: 1. This CDR3 spans 13 amino acids. Germline lookup yields CDR1 SQVTM and CDR2 ANQGSEA. CDR3 residues: CSVGTSGSYEQYF. The DNA of the CDR3 is TGCAGCGTCGGGACTAGCGGGAGCTACGAGCAGTACTTC.

The V gene is TRBV14, the J gene TRBJ2-5, with 12 bases identical to TRBD2. Germline V gives CDR1 SGHDN, CDR2 FVKESK. V lost 10 bases to trimming and J lost 5 bases; unmatched junction nucleotides: 11. The CDR3 runs to 15 residues. The CDR3 nucleotides are TGTGCCACCTCCTCGACTAGCGGGAGTTGGGAGACCCAGTACTTC. Amino acids: CATSSTSGSWETQYF.

The J gene is TRBJ2-1, the V gene TRBV28; D is uncertain. CDR1 and CDR2 (germline): MDHEN, SYDVKM. The V end lost 2 bases, the J end lost 7 bases, and 3 bases lay between the germline ends. The CDR3 runs to 11 residues. The CDR3 DNA follows: TGTGCCAGCAGTTTACAGAATGAGCAGTTCTTC. This translates into CASSLQNEQFF.

V gene TRBV10-3 combines with J gene TRBJ1-4; possible D gene TRBD1, 5 bases. This CDR3 is built from 14 residues. V shed 6 bases and J shed 0 bases, with 8 bases lying between them. Per the germline V gene, CDR1 is ENHRY and CDR2 is SYGVKD. The CDR3 loop reads CAIRWDPTNEKLFF. In DNA, the CDR3 is TGTGCCATCAGATGGGACCCAACTAATGAAAAACTGTTTTTT.

The chain combines TRBV5-1 with TRBJ2-3, with D possibly TRBD2 on 6 matching bases. The CDR3 is 13 residues long. Trimming pared 2 bases from V and 4 bases from J, leaving 8 bases between. Per germline, CDR1 SGHRS and CDR2 YFSETQ. The CDR3, as DNA: TGCGCCAGCAGCTTAGGGGAGGCAGATACGCAGTATTTT. Translation gives CASSLGEADTQYF.

This rearrangement joins TRBV18 to TRBJ2-7; D is uncertain. Trimming pared 3 bases from V and 7 bases from J, leaving 16 bases between. This CDR3 is 14 amino acids long. CDR1 is KGHSH and CDR2 is LQKENI in the germline V gene. The CDR3 DNA is TGTGCCAGCTCACCGACCATGTGGGCTGGGGAGCAGTACTTC. This gives the protein CASSPTMWAGEQYF.

The chain uses TRBV12-3 or TRBV12-4 and TRBJ2-2, with D uncertain. V lost 1 base and J 5 bases, leaving 2 bases between the germline ends. This CDR3 region has 12 residues. The CDR3 is CASSLETGELFF. As DNA, the CDR3 is TGTGCCAGCAGTTTAGAGACCGGGGAGCTGTTTTTT.

The gene calls are TRBV29-1 and TRBJ1-3, with D possibly being TRBD1 (5 bases). Between the trimmed V and J ends, which lost 6 bases and 1 base, there was a span of 10 bases. The CDR3 spans 13 residues. Germline lookup yields CDR1 SQVTM and CDR2 ANQGSEA. CDR3 region: CSVAPGSGNTIYF. CDR3 coding DNA: TGCAGCGTCGCCCCAGGGTCTGGAAACACCATATATTTT.

This chain joins TRBV5-4 and TRBJ2-5, with D maybe TRBD1 (5 bases). V lost 4 bases and J lost 5, with 18 bases in between. Looked up from germline, CDR1 is SGHNT and CDR2 is YYREEE (reference sequence). CDR3 size: 15 residues. CDR3 amino acids: CASSLKGWARETQYF. CDR3 coding DNA: TGTGCCAGCAGCCTCAAGGGGTGGGCGAGGGAGACCCAGTACTTC.

The V gene is TRBV11-3, the J gene TRBJ2-3; tentatively, D is TRBD2 (5 bases). From germline, CDR1 is SGHNT and CDR2 YENEEA. The germline V and J ends were trimmed by 8 bases and 1 base, with 16 bases remaining between them. This CDR3 is 15 amino acids long. The DNA for the CDR3 is TGTGCCAGCGGCCGAAAGCGGAGACGCACAGATACGCAGTATTTT. Encoded protein: CASGRKRRRTDTQYF.

About this clone: Other DNA sequences in this specimen translate into the identical CDR3. The chain combines TRBV28 with TRBJ1-5; D is undetermined. CDR3 length equals 11 residues. Germline loops: CDR1 MDHEN, CDR2 SYDVKM. The V gene lost 3 bases and the J gene lost 6 bases, with 3 bases spanning the gap. For the CDR3, the DNA is TGTGCCAGCAGTTTCCCTCAGCCCCAGCATTTT. Translation: CASSFPQPQHF.

This sequence joins TRBV7-3 and TRBJ2-1, with 9 positions matching TRBD2. From germline, CDR1 is SGHTA and CDR2 FQGTGA. The J segment lost 5 bases and the V segment lost 5 bases, leaving 7 bases of the junction unmatched. The CDR3 sequence is 15 residues long. The CDR3 loop is CASSPPGTSNNEQFF. CDR3 sequence (DNA): TGTGCCAGCAGCCCTCCCGGGACTAGCAACAATGAGCAGTTCTTC.

The V gene is TRBV7-9, the J gene TRBJ2-1; D not certain. The germline gives CDR1 SEHNR, CDR2 FQNEAQ (reference sequence). With 8 bases removed from V and 6 bases from J, the gap between germline ends came to 11 bases. The CDR3 is 12 residues long. CDR3 amino acids: CASQENSNEQFF. Here the CDR3 DNA reads TGTGCCAGCCAGGAGAATTCCAATGAGCAGTTCTTC.

The chain uses TRBV5-6 and TRBJ2-1; D unclear. Germline loops: CDR1 SGHDT, CDR2 YYEEEE. CDR3 length: 13 residues. Trimming stripped 0 bases from V and 11 bases from J, with 12 bases between. The CDR3 is CASSLATIDQQFF. The CDR3 DNA reads as TGTGCCAGCAGCTTGGCAACTATTGATCAGCAGTTCTTC.

This chain links TRBV20-1 with TRBJ1-5; 9 bases agree with TRBD1. CDR3 length: 18 amino acids. Losses at the gene ends were 4 bases for V and 0 bases for J; bases not matched to a gene: 13. CDR1 and CDR2 (germline): DFQATT, SNEGSKA (reference sequence). In nucleotides, the CDR3 is TGCAGTGCTATTGACCCGGGACAGGGACTTTATAGCAATCAGCCCCAGCATTTT. It codes for CSAIDPGQGLYSNQPQHF.